This TCR beta chain derives from a study of blood T cell repertoires in COVID-19. Here immunoSEQ multiplex PCR was the method, and the copy in TCRdb shows in-frame clones only, minus some. Found here are 150,000 to 250,000 clones, approximately 84% of them singletons; the top ten hold approximately 6.9%. The V and J ends lost 4 bases and 6 bases, in that order; junction bases with no gene match: 6. This CDR3 comprises 14 residues. CDR1 and CDR2 from the germline V gene are MNHEY and SVGAGI. The chain uses TRBV6-5 and TRBJ1-1; TRBD1 matches at 9 bases. The sequencing sample was made of peripheral blood. The receptor was isolated from a human donor with acute or convalescent COVID-19. The donor label of this sample is uncertain. CDR3 protein: CASSSGTGLSEAFF. CDR3 DNA: TGTGCCAGCAGTTCCGGGACAGGGCTCTCTGAAGCTTTCTTT.